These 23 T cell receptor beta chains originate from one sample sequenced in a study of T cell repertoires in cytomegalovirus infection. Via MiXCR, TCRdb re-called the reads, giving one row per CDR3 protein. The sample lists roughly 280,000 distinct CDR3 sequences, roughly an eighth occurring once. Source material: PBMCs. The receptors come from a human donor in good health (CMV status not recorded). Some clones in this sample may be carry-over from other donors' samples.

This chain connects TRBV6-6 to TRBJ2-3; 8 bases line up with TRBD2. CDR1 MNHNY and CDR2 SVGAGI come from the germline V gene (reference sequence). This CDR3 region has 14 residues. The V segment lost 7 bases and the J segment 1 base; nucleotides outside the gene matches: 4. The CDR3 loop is CASMDGGGTDTQYF. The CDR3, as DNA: TGTGCCAGCATGGACGGGGGGGGCACAGATACGCAGTATTTT.

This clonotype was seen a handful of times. The CDR3 DNA reads as TGTGCCAGCAGTTTCGCCAGAATAAATCAGCCCCAGCATTTT. The encoded protein is CASSFARINQPQHF. This chain joins TRBV28 and TRBJ1-5, with D hard to call. Germline CDR1 MDHEN, CDR2 SYDVKM. The germline V and J ends were trimmed by 3 bases and 4 bases, with 10 bases remaining between them. CDR3 length: 14 amino acids.

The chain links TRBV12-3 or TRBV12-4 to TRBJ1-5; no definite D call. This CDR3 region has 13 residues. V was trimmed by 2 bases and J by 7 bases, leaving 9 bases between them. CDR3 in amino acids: CASSLSGKQPQHF. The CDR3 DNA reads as TGTGCCAGCAGTTTATCGGGAAAACAGCCCCAGCATTTT.

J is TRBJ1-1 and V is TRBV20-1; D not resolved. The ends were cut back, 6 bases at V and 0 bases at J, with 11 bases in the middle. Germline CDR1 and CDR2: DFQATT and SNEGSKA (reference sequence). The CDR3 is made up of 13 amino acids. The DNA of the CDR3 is TGCAGTGCGCCCTACTTCGTGAACACTGAAGCTTTCTTT. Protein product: CSAPYFVNTEAFF.

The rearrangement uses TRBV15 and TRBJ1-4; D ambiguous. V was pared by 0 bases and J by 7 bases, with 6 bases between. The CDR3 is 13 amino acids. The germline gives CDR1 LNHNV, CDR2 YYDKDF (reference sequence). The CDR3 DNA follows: TGTGCCACCAGCAGAGATATTGCTGAAAAACTGTTTTTT. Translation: CATSRDIAEKLFF.

The CDR3 coding sequence is TGTGCCAGCAGCCCTAAGGGGACCGGGGAGCTGTTTTTT. Translated: CASSPKGTGELFF. The J gene is TRBJ2-2, the V gene TRBV7-9; TRBD1 is a possible D gene (5 bases). This CDR3 is built from 13 residues. Germline CDR1 and CDR2: SEHNR and FQNEAQ (reference sequence). Trimming stripped 5 bases from V and 5 bases from J, with 9 bases between.

CDR3 bases: TGCGCCAGCAACCCCGGTTTCCTAGCGGAATACAATGAGCAGTTCTTC. Amino acid sequence: CASNPGFLAEYNEQFF. The chain links TRBV5-1 to TRBJ2-1, with 7 bases that match TRBD2. The CDR3 is 16 residues long. CDR1 is SGHRS, CDR2 YFSETQ, per germline. Trimming removed 6 bases from V and 4 bases from J; junction bases left unmatched: 13.

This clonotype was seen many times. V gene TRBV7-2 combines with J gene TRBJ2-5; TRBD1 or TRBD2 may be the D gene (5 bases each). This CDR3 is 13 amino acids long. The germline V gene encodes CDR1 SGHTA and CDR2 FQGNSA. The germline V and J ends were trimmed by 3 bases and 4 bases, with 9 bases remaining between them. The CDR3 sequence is CASSLGRGETQYF. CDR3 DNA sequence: TGTGCCAGCAGCTTGGGACGGGGAGAGACCCAGTACTTC.

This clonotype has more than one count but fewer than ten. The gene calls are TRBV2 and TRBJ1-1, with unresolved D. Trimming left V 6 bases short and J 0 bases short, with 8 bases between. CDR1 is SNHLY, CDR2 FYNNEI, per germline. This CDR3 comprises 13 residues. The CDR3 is CASSDPLNTEAFF. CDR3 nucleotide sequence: TGTGCCAGCAGCGATCCACTGAACACTGAAGCTTTCTTT.

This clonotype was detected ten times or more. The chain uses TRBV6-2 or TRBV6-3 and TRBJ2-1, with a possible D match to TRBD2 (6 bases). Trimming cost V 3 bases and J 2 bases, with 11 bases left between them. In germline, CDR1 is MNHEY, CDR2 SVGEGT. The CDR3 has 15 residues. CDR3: CASSYELAAYNEQFF. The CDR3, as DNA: TGTGCCAGCAGTTATGAACTAGCAGCCTACAATGAGCAGTTCTTC.

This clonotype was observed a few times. The DNA for the CDR3 is TGCGCCAGCAGGGCCGGGACAGGCTACAATGAGCAGTTCTTC. Translated, it gives CASRAGTGYNEQFF. The genes are TRBV5-1 and TRBJ2-1; 8 bases agree with TRBD1. Germline V gene sequence: CDR1 SGHRS, CDR2 YFSETQ. V dropped 5 bases and J dropped 3; count of bases not matched to a gene: 4. This CDR3 region has 14 residues.

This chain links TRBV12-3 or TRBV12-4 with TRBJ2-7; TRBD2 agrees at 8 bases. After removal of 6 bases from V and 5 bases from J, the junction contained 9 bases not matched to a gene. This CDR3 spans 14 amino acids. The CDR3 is CASRMASGHNEQYF. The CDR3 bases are TGTGCCAGCAGAATGGCTAGCGGGCACAACGAGCAGTACTTC.

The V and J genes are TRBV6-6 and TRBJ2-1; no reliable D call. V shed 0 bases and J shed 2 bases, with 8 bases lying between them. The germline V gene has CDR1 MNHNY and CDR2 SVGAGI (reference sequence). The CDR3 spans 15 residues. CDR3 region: CASSYSLAAYNEQFF. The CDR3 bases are TGTGCCAGCAGTTACTCTTTGGCAGCCTACAATGAGCAGTTCTTC.

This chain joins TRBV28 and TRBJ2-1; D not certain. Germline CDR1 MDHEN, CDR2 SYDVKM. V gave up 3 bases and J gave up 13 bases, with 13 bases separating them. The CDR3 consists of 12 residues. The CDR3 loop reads CASSFTAETQFF. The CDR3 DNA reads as TGTGCCAGCAGTTTTACAGCTGAAACCCAGTTCTTC. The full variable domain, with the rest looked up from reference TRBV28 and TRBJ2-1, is DVKVTQSSRYLVKRTGEKVFLECVQDMDHENMFWYRQDPGLGLRLIYFSYDVKMKEKGDIPEGYSVSREKKERFSLILESASTNQTSMYLCASSFTAETQFFGPGTRLTVL.

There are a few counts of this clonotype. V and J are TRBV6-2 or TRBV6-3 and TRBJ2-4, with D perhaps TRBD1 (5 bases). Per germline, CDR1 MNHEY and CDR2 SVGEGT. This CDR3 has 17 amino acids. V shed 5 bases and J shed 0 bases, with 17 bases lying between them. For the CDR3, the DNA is TGTGCCAGCAGTGATCTTGGGGCAGGGATAGCCAAAAACATTCAGTACTTC. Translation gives CASSDLGAGIAKNIQYF.

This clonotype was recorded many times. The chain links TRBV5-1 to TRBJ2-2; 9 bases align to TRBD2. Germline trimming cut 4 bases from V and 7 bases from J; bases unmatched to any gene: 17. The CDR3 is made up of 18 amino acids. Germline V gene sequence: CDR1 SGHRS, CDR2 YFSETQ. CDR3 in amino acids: CASSDWDGLAGLVGELFF. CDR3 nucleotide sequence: TGCGCCAGCAGCGACTGGGACGGGCTAGCGGGATTGGTCGGGGAGCTGTTTTTT.

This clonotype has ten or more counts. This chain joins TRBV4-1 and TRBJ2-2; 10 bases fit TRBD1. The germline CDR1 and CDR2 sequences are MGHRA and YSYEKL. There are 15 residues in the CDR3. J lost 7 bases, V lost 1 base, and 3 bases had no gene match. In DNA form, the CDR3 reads TGCGCCAGCAGCCAAGCGGGACAGGGGATCGGGGAGCTGTTTTTT. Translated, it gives CASSQAGQGIGELFF.

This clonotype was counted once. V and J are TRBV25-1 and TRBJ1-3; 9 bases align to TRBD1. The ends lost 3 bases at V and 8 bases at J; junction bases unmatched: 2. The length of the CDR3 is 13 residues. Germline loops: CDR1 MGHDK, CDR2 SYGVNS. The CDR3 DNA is TGTGCCAGCAGTGAGACAGGGGGACACACCATATATTTT. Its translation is CASSETGGHTIYF.

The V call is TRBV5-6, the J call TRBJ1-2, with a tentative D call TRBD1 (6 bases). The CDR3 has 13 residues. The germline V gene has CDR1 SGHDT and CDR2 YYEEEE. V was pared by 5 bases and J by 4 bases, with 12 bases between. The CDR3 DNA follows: TGTGCCAGCAGACCGGACAGCGTCTATGGCTACACCTTC. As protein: CASRPDSVYGYTF.

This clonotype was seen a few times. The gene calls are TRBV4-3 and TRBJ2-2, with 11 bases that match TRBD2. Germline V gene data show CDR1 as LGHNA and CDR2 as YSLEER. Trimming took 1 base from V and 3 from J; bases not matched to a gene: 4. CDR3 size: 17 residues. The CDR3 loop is CASSQALLAGDTGELFF. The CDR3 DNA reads TGCGCCAGCAGCCAAGCGTTACTAGCGGGAGACACCGGGGAGCTGTTTTTT.

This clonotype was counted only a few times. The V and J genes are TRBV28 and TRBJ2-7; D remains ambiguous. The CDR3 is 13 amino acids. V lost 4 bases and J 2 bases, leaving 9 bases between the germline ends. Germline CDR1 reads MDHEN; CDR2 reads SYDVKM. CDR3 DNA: TGTGCCAGCAGTTCTGGGAACACCTACGAGCAGTACTTC. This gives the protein CASSSGNTYEQYF.

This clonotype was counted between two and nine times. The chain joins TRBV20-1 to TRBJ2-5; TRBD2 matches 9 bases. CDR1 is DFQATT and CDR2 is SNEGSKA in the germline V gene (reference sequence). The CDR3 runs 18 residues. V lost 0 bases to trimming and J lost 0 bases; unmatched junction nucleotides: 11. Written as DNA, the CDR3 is TGCAGTGCTAGAGATGATCAGCGGGAGGATCCAAACCAAGAGACCCAGTACTTC. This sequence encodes CSARDDQREDPNQETQYF.

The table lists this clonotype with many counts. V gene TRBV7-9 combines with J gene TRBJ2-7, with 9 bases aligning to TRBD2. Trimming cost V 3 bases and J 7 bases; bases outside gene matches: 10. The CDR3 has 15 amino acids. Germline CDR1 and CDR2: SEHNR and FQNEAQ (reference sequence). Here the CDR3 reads CASSLFGAGGPEQYF. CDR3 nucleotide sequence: TGTGCCAGCAGCTTGTTCGGGGCGGGAGGGCCGGAGCAGTACTTC.